Each of the 28 T cell receptor beta chains below was sequenced from the same sample in a study of blood T cell repertoires in COVID-19 (dated by TCRdb to the early 2020s). Libraries were constructed by the immunoSEQ multiplex PCR assay. TCRdb took over this immuneACCESS table, retaining in-frame rearrangements with V and J assigned. Such tables are incomplete; in checked studies, under half of the missing clones stem from an unresolved V gene, and the remainder is unexplained. This sample lists around 140,000 clones; over 75% were detected once. The ten top clones hold around 2.9% of the sample. Source material: PBMCs or T cells enriched from blood (not recorded which). These receptors were obtained from a woman in her forties or fifties who had recovered from COVID-19.

The chain links TRBV7-9 to TRBJ1-6; a weak D match, TRBD1 (5 bases). The length of the CDR3 is 14 residues. With 0 bases removed from V and 9 bases from J, the gap between germline ends came to 9 bases. Germline V CDR1 and CDR2: SEHNR, FQNEAQ (reference sequence). CDR3 in amino acids: CASSLAGEGSPLHF. For the CDR3, the DNA is TGTGCCAGCAGCTTAGCAGGGGAGGGTTCACCCCTCCACTTT.

The V and J genes are TRBV30 and TRBJ1-6; D gene uncertain. CDR1 and CDR2 from the germline V gene are GTSNPN and SVGIG (reference sequence). There are 12 residues in the CDR3. Trimming took off 0 bases at V and 13 bases at J, with 10 bases between the two ends. The CDR3 reads CAWSVGSPPLHF. The CDR3 region has the DNA TGTGCCTGGAGTGTGGGCTCTCCGCCCCTCCACTTT.

The rearrangement joins TRBV4-1 to TRBJ2-7; 9 bases are shared with TRBD2. The CDR3 covers 17 residues. Looked up from germline, CDR1 is MGHRA and CDR2 is YSYEKL. The V and J ends lost 0 bases and 6 bases, in that order; junction bases with no gene match: 12. CDR3 region: CASSQESPRAGGSEQYF. The CDR3 DNA reads as TGCGCCAGCAGCCAAGAGTCCCCGAGAGCGGGAGGAAGCGAGCAGTACTTC.

The chain joins TRBV27 to TRBJ1-4, with a possible D match to TRBD1 (6 bases). The CDR3 runs to 13 residues. Per germline, CDR1 MNHEY and CDR2 SMNVEV (reference sequence). V was shortened by 7 bases and J by 4 bases, with 10 bases between the two germline ends. Written as DNA, the CDR3 is TGTGCCAGCACCACAGGGATTAATGAAAAACTGTTTTTT. Translated, it gives CASTTGINEKLFF.

V usage is TRBV7-9 and J usage is TRBJ1-6; 10 bases are a match to TRBD1. The CDR3 covers 16 residues. From germline, CDR1 is SEHNR and CDR2 FQNEAQ (reference sequence). With V trimmed by 6 bases and J by 10 bases, 12 bases remained unmatched. DNA for the CDR3: TGTGCCAGCAGACCCCCGACAGGGGGCAAAGGATCACCCCTCCACTTT. The encoded protein is CASRPPTGGKGSPLHF.

The chain combines TRBV4-1 with TRBJ2-1; a possible D gene is TRBD1 (6 bases). The CDR3 has 14 residues. Trimming took 5 bases from V and 5 from J, leaving 13 bases between them. Germline assignment: CDR1 MGHRA and CDR2 YSYEKL. CDR3 in amino acids: CASSDYRVNNEQFF. The CDR3, as DNA: TGCGCCAGCAGCGATTACAGGGTCAACAATGAGCAGTTCTTC.

This clone was observed a few times. The genes are TRBV5-4 and TRBJ2-1; TRBD2 agrees at 9 bases. The germline V gene has CDR1 SGHNT and CDR2 YYREEE (reference sequence). V was clipped by 0 bases and J by 4 bases; unmatched bases: 5. This CDR3 spans 16 amino acids. This chain's CDR3 is CASSLGRGRAYNEQFF. The CDR3 nucleotides are TGTGCCAGCAGCTTGGGTCGCGGGAGGGCGTACAATGAGCAGTTCTTC.

The V and J genes are TRBV6-4 and TRBJ2-3; 9 bases fit TRBD2. V trimming: 0 bases; J trimming: 5 bases; junction bases outside the gene matches: 6. The CDR3 runs 16 residues. Germline V lookup: CDR1 MRHNA, CDR2 SNTAGT. In DNA, the CDR3 is TGTGCCAGCAGTGACTCTTGGACTAGCGAAATAGATACGCAGTATTTT. Translating it yields CASSDSWTSEIDTQYF.

V gene TRBV10-3 combines with J gene TRBJ1-1; D is possibly TRBD1 (6 bases). This CDR3 is 13 amino acids long. V was clipped by 11 bases and J by 1 base, with 14 bases between them. In germline, CDR1 is ENHRY, CDR2 SYGVKD. The CDR3 DNA sequence: TGTGCCGCAATGAAGACAGGGAACACTGAAGCTTTCTTT. Translation: CAAMKTGNTEAFF.

This sequence joins TRBV5-1 and TRBJ1-4, with 12 bases aligning to TRBD1. Germline lookup yields CDR1 SGHRS and CDR2 YFSETQ. The CDR3 contains 16 residues. The V gene end was trimmed by 0 bases and the J gene end by 11 bases; junction bases not matched to a gene: 8. CDR3 residues: CASSLAGQGATDKLFF. CDR3 DNA sequence: TGCGCCAGCAGCTTGGCGGGACAGGGGGCGACGGACAAACTGTTTTTT.

This clone was found once. The chain couples TRBV27 to TRBJ1-5; D may be TRBD1 (5 bases). The germline V gene encodes CDR1 MNHEY and CDR2 SMNVEV (reference sequence). CDR3 length: 13 residues. V lost 2 bases, J lost 9 bases, and 11 bases lay in between. The CDR3 bases are TGTGCCAGCAGTTTAGGGAGGGGACGGCCCCAGCATTTT. Protein product: CASSLGRGRPQHF.

CDR3 in amino acids: CASSLGTGEQPQHF. CDR3 bases: TGTGCCAGCAGCTTAGGGACAGGGGAACAGCCCCAGCATTTT. V gene TRBV7-8 combines with J gene TRBJ1-5; TRBD1 matches at 9 bases. The CDR3 is made up of 14 amino acids. The germline V gene has CDR1 SGHVS and CDR2 FQNEAQ. Trimming removed 1 base from V and 7 bases from J; junction bases left unmatched: 2.

This clone was seen just once. J is TRBJ2-5 and V is TRBV7-3, with D possibly being TRBD1 (7 bases). CDR3 length: 14 amino acids. V was pared by 5 bases and J by 7 bases, with 17 bases between. The germline gives CDR1 SGHTA, CDR2 FQGTGA. The chain's CDR3 is CASSPAGGSGTQYF. Here the CDR3 DNA reads TGTGCCAGCAGCCCCGCAGGGGGGTCAGGGACCCAGTACTTC.

This clone was observed at least ten times. The chain combines TRBV5-1 with TRBJ2-2; 11 bases align to TRBD1. The CDR3 is made up of 14 amino acids. Trimming took 5 bases from V and 5 from J; bases not matched to a gene: 2. Germline CDR1 SGHRS, CDR2 YFSETQ. The CDR3 nucleotides are TGCGCCAGCAGAGGGACAGGGGGGACCGGGGAGCTGTTTTTT. Translating it yields CASRGTGGTGELFF. Looking up the rest from reference TRBV5-1 and TRBJ2-2 gives the full variable domain: KAGVTQTPRYLIKTRGQQVTLSCSPISGHRSVSWYQQTPGQGLQFLFEYFSETQRNKGNFPGRFSGRQFSNSRSEMNVSTLELGDSALYLCASRGTGGTGELFFGEGSRLTVL.

The CDR3 loop is CASQRRLGGEQFF. In DNA form, the CDR3 reads TGTGCCAGCCAACGGCGTCTCGGGGGTGAGCAGTTCTTC. The rearrangement links TRBV6-5 to TRBJ2-1, with D perhaps TRBD2 (6 bases). Trimming took off 8 bases at V and 9 bases at J, with 17 bases between the two ends. The CDR3 has 13 residues. Germline V gene sequence: CDR1 MNHEY, CDR2 SVGAGI.

The chain is built from TRBV7-6 and TRBJ1-3; tentatively, D is TRBD1 (5 bases). Germline-derived CDR1 and CDR2 are SGHVS and FNYEAQ. This CDR3 has 17 amino acids. Trimming removed 1 base from V and 4 bases from J, with 17 bases in between. In DNA, the CDR3 is TGTGCCAGCAGCTTAGTGGGGCCGGAGGGCCCAGGAAACACCATATATTTT. Its protein product is CASSLVGPEGPGNTIYF. The whole variable domain, remainder taken from reference TRBV7-6 and TRBJ1-3, is GAGVSQSPRYKVTKRGQDVALRCDPISGHVSLYWYRQALGQGPEFLTYFNYEAQQDKSGLPNDRFSAERPEGSISTLTIQRTEQRDSAMYRCASSLVGPEGPGNTIYFGEGSWLTVV.

The table lists this clone with a count of one. The chain is built from TRBV7-2 and TRBJ1-5, with D hard to call. V gave up 2 bases and J gave up 4 bases, with 9 bases separating them. In germline, CDR1 is SGHTA, CDR2 FQGNSA. CDR3 length equals 14 residues. The CDR3 is CASSLTPGNQPQHF. CDR3 sequence (DNA): TGTGCCAGCAGCTTAACTCCGGGAAATCAGCCCCAGCATTTT.

The CDR3 DNA is TGCAGTGCTAGTATTCGAGCCTCGAGGGGCTACACCTTC. As protein: CSASIRASRGYTF. This chain uses TRBV20-1 with TRBJ1-2; D unclear. Germline V gives CDR1 DFQATT, CDR2 SNEGSKA (reference sequence). The ends were cut back, 3 bases at V and 8 bases at J, with 16 bases in the middle. This CDR3 has 13 residues.

This chain uses TRBV24-1 with TRBJ2-5, with a possible D match to TRBD1 (6 bases). The germline CDR1 and CDR2 sequences are KGHDR and SFDVKD. V was trimmed by 3 bases and J by 5 bases, leaving 12 bases between them. The CDR3 totals 14 residues. Here the CDR3 DNA reads TGTGCCACCAGTGATGCAGGGGATTTTGAGACCCAGTACTTC. Translating it yields CATSDAGDFETQYF.

This chain uses TRBV13 with TRBJ2-3; TRBD1 aligns across 7 bases. Per the germline V gene, CDR1 is PRHDT and CDR2 is FYEKMQ (reference sequence). V dropped 2 bases and J dropped 2; count of bases not matched to a gene: 4. This CDR3 is built from 15 residues. The CDR3, as DNA: TGTGCCAGCAGCTTATCAGGGACAGTCACAGATACGCAGTATTTT. Translation: CASSLSGTVTDTQYF.

This sequence joins TRBV6-6 and TRBJ1-2, with D perhaps matching TRBD1 (6 bases). The CDR3 has 14 residues. Germline lookup yields CDR1 MNHNY and CDR2 SVGAGI (reference sequence). Trimming took 4 bases from V and 4 from J, leaving 13 bases between them. CDR3: CASSLAGELYGYTF. CDR3 DNA: TGTGCCAGCAGTTTGGCAGGGGAGCTCTATGGCTACACCTTC.

This clone came up a few times. The chain links TRBV27 to TRBJ1-1, with D possibly TRBD1 on 6 matching bases. The CDR3 has 14 amino acids. V was pared by 3 bases and J by 1 base, with 9 bases between. The germline V gene encodes CDR1 MNHEY and CDR2 SMNVEV (reference sequence). CDR3 DNA sequence: TGTGCCAGCAGTTTTCAGGGGACGAACACTGAAGCTTTCTTT. Its translation: CASSFQGTNTEAFF.

The gene calls are TRBV30 and TRBJ1-1, with 9 positions matching TRBD1. CDR3 length: 12 residues. Germline CDR1 is GTSNPN and CDR2 is SVGIG (reference sequence). The ends lost 5 bases at V and 5 bases at J; junction bases unmatched: 3. CDR3 in DNA: TGTGCCTGGGGGGACAGGGAAACTGAAGCTTTCTTT. Protein sequence: CAWGDRETEAFF.

The chain couples TRBV7-9 to TRBJ1-4, with 8 bases matching TRBD1. The CDR3 sequence is 15 residues long. With 4 bases clipped from V and 5 bases from J, the junction kept 6 bases outside the gene matches. The germline CDR1 and CDR2 sequences are SEHNR and FQNEAQ (reference sequence). This chain's CDR3 is CASSSRAGGNEKLFF. In DNA, the CDR3 is TGTGCCAGCAGCTCCCGGGCAGGGGGCAATGAAAAACTGTTTTTT.

This chain uses TRBV7-2 with TRBJ2-5; D might be TRBD1 (5 bases). There are 16 residues in the CDR3. CDR1 and CDR2 from the germline V gene are SGHTA and FQGNSA. Trimming took 1 base from V and 2 from J, leaving 14 bases between them. The CDR3: CASSLVSNRRQETQYF. The CDR3 nucleotides are TGTGCCAGCAGCTTAGTTTCCAACAGGCGACAAGAGACCCAGTACTTC.

The chain couples TRBV30 to TRBJ2-3; D remains unclear. V gave up 1 base and J gave up 6 bases, with 11 bases separating them. The CDR3 contains 13 residues. CDR1 GTSNPN and CDR2 SVGIG come from the germline V gene (reference sequence). In nucleotides, the CDR3 is TGTGCCTGGAGTGCCTTGTTCGGGGATACGCAGTATTTT. Protein product: CAWSALFGDTQYF.

The chain uses TRBV12-3 or TRBV12-4 and TRBJ1-4, with D possibly being TRBD1 (5 bases). V was shortened by 8 bases and J by 8 bases, with 12 bases between the two germline ends. The CDR3 is 12 residues long. CDR3 in DNA: TGTGCCAGCGGCCTTGGGGGGGAAAAACTGTTTTTT. Amino acid sequence: CASGLGGEKLFF.

This clone was counted only a few times. The chain carries TRBV5-6 and TRBJ1-2; tentatively, D is TRBD1 (5 bases). V was cut by 1 base and J by 7 bases, with 17 bases left in between. The V gene's germline CDR1 is SGHDT and CDR2 YYEEEE. This CDR3 is built from 15 residues. Written as DNA, the CDR3 is TGTGCCAGCAGCTTGTGGGGGGGTACGGCTGGTGGCTACACCTTC. It yields the protein CASSLWGGTAGGYTF.